This T cell receptor (beta chain) was captured in a study of blood T cell repertoires in COVID-19. Assay used: immunoSEQ multiplex PCR; TCRdb lists only in-frame clones, some missing. This repertoire shows approximately 76,000 clones, approximately 87% found once; its top ten account for around a sixth. This CDR3 comprises 15 residues. With V trimmed by 0 bases and J by 2 bases, 2 bases remained unmatched. From germline, CDR1 is MRHNA and CDR2 SNTAGT. This TCR was recovered from a man at least 80 years old in a cohort sampled during active COVID-19. Sequenced input: peripheral blood. V is TRBV6-4 and J is TRBJ2-7; TRBD1 agrees at 9 bases. The CDR3 reads CASSDSGQGPYEQYF. CDR3 sequence (DNA): TGTGCCAGCAGTGACTCGGGACAGGGCCCCTACGAGCAGTACTTC.